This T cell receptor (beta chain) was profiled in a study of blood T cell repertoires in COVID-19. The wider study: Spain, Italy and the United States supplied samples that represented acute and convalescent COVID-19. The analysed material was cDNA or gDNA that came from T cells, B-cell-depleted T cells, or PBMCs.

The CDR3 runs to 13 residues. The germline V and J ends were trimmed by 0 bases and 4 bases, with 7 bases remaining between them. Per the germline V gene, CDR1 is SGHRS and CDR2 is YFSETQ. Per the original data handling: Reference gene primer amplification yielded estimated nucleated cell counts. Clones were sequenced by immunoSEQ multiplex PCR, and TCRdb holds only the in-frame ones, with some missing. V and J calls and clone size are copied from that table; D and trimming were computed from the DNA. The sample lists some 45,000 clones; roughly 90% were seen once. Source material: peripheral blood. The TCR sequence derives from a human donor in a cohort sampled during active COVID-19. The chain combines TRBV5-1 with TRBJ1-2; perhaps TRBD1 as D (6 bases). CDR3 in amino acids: CASSLGRGYGYTF. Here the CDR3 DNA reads TGCGCCAGCAGCTTGGGCAGGGGCTATGGCTACACCTTC.